Listed here are 14 T cell receptor beta chains from one sample, sequenced in a study of T-cell reconstitution after alpha-beta-depleted transplantation in children. Unique molecular identifiers were incorporated into the prepared TCRbeta library. TCRdb used MiXCR to reprocess the PCR reads, holding one entry per CDR3 protein. The sample lists roughly 190,000 distinct CDR3 sequences, about 14% occurring once. Sequenced material: PBMCs from the stem cell graft donor, taken from the stem cell graft. Receptors were obtained from a human donor who donated a stem cell graft to a child with acute lymphoblastic leukemia.

This clonotype was counted at least ten times. The chain carries TRBV18 and TRBJ2-1; 10 bases fit TRBD2. The CDR3 is made up of 16 amino acids. CDR1 and CDR2 (germline): KGHSH, LQKENI. The junction had 2 bases not matched to a gene; V was cut back by 3 bases and J by 0 bases. CDR3 DNA: TGTGCCAGCTCACCGTCTAGCGGGAGCTCCTACAATGAGCAGTTCTTC. Protein: CASSPSSGSSYNEQFF.

This clonotype was counted only a few times. CDR3 region: CASSYMWPSEQFF. The CDR3 coding sequence is TGTGCCAGCAGTTATATGTGGCCCAGTGAGCAGTTCTTC. V gene TRBV11-2 combines with J gene TRBJ2-1; D is ambiguous. V gave up 6 bases and J gave up 9 bases, with 15 bases separating them. Germline V gene data show CDR1 as SGHAT and CDR2 as FQNNGV. This CDR3 has 13 residues.

This clonotype was counted between two and nine times. The gene calls are TRBV14 and TRBJ2-1; 8 bases fit TRBD2. This CDR3 spans 15 amino acids. Germline loops: CDR1 SGHDN, CDR2 FVKESK. Unmatched junction bases numbered 6, after V lost 4 bases and J lost 4 bases. CDR3 nucleotides: TGTGCCAGCAGCCCCTTAAGCGGGGGATACAATGAGCAGTTCTTC. This gives the protein CASSPLSGGYNEQFF.

This clonotype appeared many times. The rearrangement uses TRBV29-1 and TRBJ2-1; no clear D gene. CDR3 length: 14 amino acids. CDR1 is SQVTM and CDR2 is ANQGSEA in the germline V gene. The V and J ends lost 0 bases and 5 bases respectively, with 11 bases between them. The CDR3 here is CSVEDMAVNNEQFF. DNA for the CDR3: TGCAGCGTTGAAGACATGGCCGTTAACAATGAGCAGTTCTTC.

This rearrangement joins TRBV20-1 to TRBJ2-3; 10 bases agree with TRBD2. Germline trimming cut 6 bases from V and 3 bases from J; bases unmatched to any gene: 9. Per germline, CDR1 DFQATT and CDR2 SNEGSKA (reference sequence). CDR3 size: 15 residues. In DNA form, the CDR3 reads TGCAGTGCCATTCCTCTAGCGGGAGCAACAGATACGCAGTATTTT. It is translated as CSAIPLAGATDTQYF.

This clonotype was detected ten times or more. In DNA form, the CDR3 reads TGCAGTGCACCTTTCCAGGGTGAAAAACTGTTTTTT. Translation gives CSAPFQGEKLFF. V gene TRBV20-1 combines with J gene TRBJ1-4, with a weak D call TRBD1 (5 bases). Between the trimmed V and J ends, which lost 6 bases and 7 bases, there was a span of 12 bases. Germline V lookup: CDR1 DFQATT, CDR2 SNEGSKA (reference sequence). The CDR3 spans 12 residues.

This clonotype was seen many times. The CDR3 loop reads CSVEDPMENTEAFF. CDR3 in DNA: TGCAGCGTTGAAGATCCCATGGAGAACACTGAAGCTTTCTTT. The J gene is TRBJ1-1, the V gene TRBV29-1; D ambiguous. The germline gives CDR1 SQVTM, CDR2 ANQGSEA. Trimming removed 0 bases at V and 1 base at J, with 9 bases between. CDR3 size: 14 residues.

Many counts were recorded for this clonotype. V gene TRBV10-1 combines with J gene TRBJ2-2; D gene uncertain. Germline CDR1 WNHNN, CDR2 SYGVQD (reference sequence). V was cut by 4 bases and J by 8 bases, with 11 bases left in between. There are 13 residues in the CDR3. This chain's CDR3 is CASSGDIAGELFF. CDR3 in DNA: TGCGCCAGCAGTGGTGATATAGCAGGGGAGCTGTTTTTT.

The rearrangement joins TRBV10-3 to TRBJ2-7; 10 bases are shared with TRBD2. V shed 6 bases, J shed 3 bases, and the junction held 5 bases outside the gene matches. The CDR3 covers 14 residues. The V gene's germline CDR1 is ENHRY and CDR2 SYGVKD. In DNA form, the CDR3 reads TGTGCCATCAGCCCGTCTAGCGGGAGCTACGAGCAGTACTTC. Its protein is CAISPSSGSYEQYF.

There are many counts of this clonotype. The chain is built from TRBV5-1 and TRBJ1-1, with D possibly TRBD1 on 5 matching bases. This CDR3 is 16 amino acids long. Germline V lookup: CDR1 SGHRS, CDR2 YFSETQ. Trimming pared 0 bases from V and 5 bases from J, leaving 17 bases between. This CDR3 reads CASSLVALGASTEAFF. DNA for the CDR3: TGCGCCAGCAGCTTGGTGGCTCTCGGGGCGAGTACTGAAGCTTTCTTT.

This clonotype occurred many times. V gene TRBV19 combines with J gene TRBJ2-2; D remains ambiguous. The CDR3 extends over 15 amino acids. Trimming took off 5 bases at V and 4 bases at J, with 14 bases between the two ends. CDR1 and CDR2 from the germline V gene are LNHDA and SQIVND (reference sequence). Here the CDR3 reads CASSPQRLGTGELFF. The CDR3 DNA is TGTGCCAGTAGTCCCCAACGATTGGGCACCGGGGAGCTGTTTTTT.

The genes are TRBV7-7 and TRBJ1-4; maybe TRBD1 (6 bases). The germline V gene has CDR1 SSHAT and CDR2 FNYEAQ (reference sequence). V gave up 4 bases and J gave up 5 bases, with 11 bases separating them. The CDR3 spans 14 residues. CDR3: CASSSSQGNEKLFF. The CDR3 DNA follows: TGTGCCAGCAGCTCCTCGCAGGGGAATGAAAAACTGTTTTTT.

This clonotype appeared many times. The genes are TRBV3-1 and TRBJ2-7; either TRBD1 or TRBD2 may supply D (5 bases each). CDR3 size: 14 residues. Trimming removed 0 bases from V and 4 bases from J, with 10 bases in between. Germline-derived CDR1 and CDR2 are LGHDT and YNNKEL (reference sequence). The CDR3 here is CASSQDLAGYEQYF. The CDR3 coding sequence is TGTGCCAGCAGCCAAGATCTAGCAGGGTACGAGCAGTACTTC.

V and J are TRBV4-1 and TRBJ2-1; 9 bases agree with TRBD2. This CDR3 is built from 16 residues. Unmatched junction bases numbered 16, after V lost 4 bases and J lost 12 bases. Germline V gives CDR1 MGHRA, CDR2 YSYEKL. CDR3 DNA sequence: TGCGCCAGCAGCCCCTTAGCGGGAGAAGGTATGGGTGCGCAGTTCTTC. Its translation is CASSPLAGEGMGAQFF.